Shown below are 14 T cell receptor beta chains from a single sample sequenced in a study of cytomegalovirus exposure and HLA in healthy donors. A multiplex PCR was run with 60 Vbeta primers and 13 Jbeta primers. This table comes from immunoSEQ multiplex PCR, and its TCRdb copy is limited to in-frame clones, with some not included. The table shows roughly 100,000 clones, with roughly an eighth occurring only once. The sequencing sample was made of PBMCs. The receptors were sampled from a man aged 35 to 55 in good health and CMV-seropositive.

The rearrangement joins TRBV5-1 to TRBJ2-5; TRBD2 might be the D (6 bases). Germline CDR1 is SGHRS and CDR2 is YFSETQ. The CDR3 extends over 14 amino acids. The ends were cut back, 2 bases at V and 10 bases at J, with 18 bases in the middle. The CDR3, as DNA: TGCGCCAGCAGCTTTACGGGACTCGGGGGAAACCAGTACTTC. Amino acid sequence: CASSFTGLGGNQYF.

The sample holds a few counts of this clone. V gene TRBV25-1 combines with J gene TRBJ2-1, with 8 bases lining up with TRBD1. This CDR3 has 12 residues. V was clipped by 9 bases and J by 10 bases; unmatched bases: 8. Germline-derived CDR1 and CDR2 are MGHDK and SYGVNS. The CDR3 reads CASSVDRGEQFF. In nucleotides, the CDR3 is TGTGCCAGTTCCGTTGACAGGGGAGAGCAGTTCTTC.

The sample holds a few counts of this clone. The rearrangement links TRBV4-1 to TRBJ1-1; TRBD1 is a possible D gene (5 bases). Trimming took off 4 bases at V and 5 bases at J, with 14 bases between the two ends. This CDR3 is 14 amino acids long. Germline CDR1 and CDR2: MGHRA and YSYEKL. In nucleotides, the CDR3 is TGCGCCAGCAGCCCTTTTTTGGGGCGGACTGAAGCTTTCTTT. It is translated as CASSPFLGRTEAFF.

This clone was seen a few times. The CDR3 region is CASSVNINTEAFF. The CDR3 DNA reads TGTGCCAGCAGCGTCAACATAAACACTGAAGCTTTCTTT. This chain joins TRBV9 and TRBJ1-1; D remains unclear. The CDR3 length is 13 residues. V was pared by 2 bases and J by 2 bases, with 7 bases between. The germline V gene encodes CDR1 SGDLS and CDR2 YYNGEE.

V gene TRBV6-5 combines with J gene TRBJ2-5, with unresolved D. This CDR3 is 15 amino acids long. Trimming cost V 5 bases and J 4 bases, with 17 bases left between them. From germline, CDR1 is MNHEY and CDR2 SVGAGI. The CDR3 DNA reads TGTGCCAGCAGTCTAACCTACTCCTTGGTAGAGACCCAGTACTTC. Amino acid sequence: CASSLTYSLVETQYF.

The chain employs TRBV5-6 and TRBJ2-7; no reliable D call. V was clipped by 4 bases and J by 3 bases, with 20 bases between them. The CDR3 runs 16 residues. The germline CDR1 and CDR2 sequences are SGHDT and YYEEEE. The DNA of the CDR3 is TGTGCCAGCAGCCATAGCCCTACCGTAGAATTCTACGAGCAGTACTTC. It translates to CASSHSPTVEFYEQYF.

This clone has a handful of counts. For the CDR3, the DNA is TGTGCCAGCAGTTACAACCGGCAGGCCGGTGGCTACACCTTC. Translation gives CASSYNRQAGGYTF. The genes are TRBV6-5 and TRBJ1-2; D is undetermined. The CDR3 length is 14 residues. In germline, CDR1 is MNHEY, CDR2 SVGAGI. The germline V and J ends were trimmed by 2 bases and 7 bases, with 14 bases remaining between them.

This clone showed up just a few times. The rearrangement joins TRBV5-1 to TRBJ2-1; unclear D gene. From germline, CDR1 is SGHRS and CDR2 YFSETQ. V shed 4 bases and J shed 8 bases, with 10 bases lying between them. The CDR3 length is 12 residues. CDR3 sequence reads: CASSPSNYEQFF. CDR3 coding DNA: TGCGCCAGCAGCCCAAGTAACTATGAGCAGTTCTTC. The complete variable domain, with remaining parts taken from reference TRBV5-1 and TRBJ2-1, reads KAGVTQTPRYLIKTRGQQVTLSCSPISGHRSVSWYQQTPGQGLQFLFEYFSETQRNKGNFPGRFSGRQFSNSRSEMNVSTLELGDSALYLCASSPSNYEQFFGPGTRLTVL.

In this sample, this clone turned up a few times. This chain links TRBV2 with TRBJ1-2, with D maybe TRBD1 (6 bases). V lost 11 bases to trimming and J lost 7 bases, with 20 bases between them. The germline CDR1 and CDR2 sequences are SNHLY and FYNNEI. The CDR3 length is 13 residues. In DNA, the CDR3 is TGTGCCGGCCTGGGGGGGCTCGCGGGTGGCTACACCTTC. Its translation: CAGLGGLAGGYTF.

The chain recombines TRBV7-6 with TRBJ2-7, with D perhaps matching TRBD2 (6 bases). Trimming took 0 bases from V and 0 from J, leaving 9 bases between them. Germline CDR1 reads SGHVS; CDR2 reads FNYEAQ. This CDR3 contains 15 residues. The CDR3 region is CASSLASGYSYEQYF. For the CDR3, the DNA is TGTGCCAGCAGCTTAGCTAGCGGCTACTCCTACGAGCAGTACTTC.

This clone was detected a few times. This sequence joins TRBV19 and TRBJ1-2, with TRBD1 matching over 7 bases. This CDR3 is 11 amino acids long. J gave up 8 bases and V 5 bases, and 2 bases lay outside the gene matches. Germline loops: CDR1 LNHDA, CDR2 SQIVND (reference sequence). For the CDR3, the DNA is TGTGCCAGTAGTGCCAGGGGGGGCTACACCTTC. Translation gives CASSARGGYTF.

A few counts support this clone. This rearrangement joins TRBV12-5 to TRBJ2-7, with 9 bases fitting TRBD1. After removal of 1 base from V and 1 base from J, the junction contained 5 bases not matched to a gene. This CDR3 region has 16 residues. The germline CDR1 and CDR2 sequences are LGHNT and FRNRAP. The CDR3 here is CASGLGLGTGSYEQYF. In DNA form, the CDR3 reads TGTGCTAGTGGTTTGGGGTTAGGGACAGGGTCCTACGAGCAGTACTTC.

This clone has only a few counts. Since no conserved phenylalanine or tryptophan closes the CDR3, a read error is the likely cause. The limits of the CDR3 on the DNA are not certain, so only TCRdb's listed CDR3 is given. The same CDR3 can be traced to other DNA sequences in this sample. The rearrangement uses TRBV19 and TRBJ1-1; the table calls TRBD1, which could not be checked here. Germline loops: CDR1 LNHDA, CDR2 SQIVND (reference sequence). The CDR3 is 9 amino acids long, termini counted. The chain's CDR3 is CASSLRDRE.

This chain uses TRBV7-6 with TRBJ2-1; 9 positions agree with TRBD2. The ends lost 5 bases at V and 4 bases at J; junction bases unmatched: 9. Germline CDR1 reads SGHVS; CDR2 reads FNYEAQ. CDR3 length: 16 amino acids. CDR3 coding DNA: TGTGCCAGCAGCCCGGAGGCGGGAGGGGGGTACAATGAGCAGTTCTTC. Amino acids: CASSPEAGGGYNEQFF.